This TCR beta chain was found in a study of cytomegalovirus exposure and HLA in healthy donors. At the level of the study: Roughly 180 million T cells yielded 90 million to 130 million unique TCR beta sequences in earlier analysis. Study-level results: It is likely that the observed cluster of highly shared sequence variants was a sequencing artifact.

PCR used 60 Vbeta primers and 13 Jbeta primers. Profiled with immunoSEQ multiplex PCR; TCRdb holds only in-frame clones, not every one. The profile covers fewer than 150,000 clones, with around 83% appearing a single time and about 3.9% taken by the ten largest. As for this clone: Its antigen remains unidentified.

Healthy people donating bone marrow made up the donors. The germline V gene encodes CDR1 SGHAT and CDR2 FQDESV (reference sequence). This CDR3 comprises 13 residues. The V segment lost 5 bases and the J segment 3 bases; nucleotides outside the gene matches: 3. The TCR originated in a man aged 35-49 years in good health and CMV-seropositive. The gene calls are TRBV11-1 and TRBJ1-2; 7 bases fit TRBD1. Sequenced sample: PBMCs. As DNA, the CDR3 is TGTGCCAGCAGCCGGGACAGTTACTATGGCTACACCTTC. This codes for CASSRDSYYGYTF. The full variable domain, in which reference TRBV11-1 and TRBJ1-2 provide the parts outside the CDR3, is EAEVAQSPRYKITEKSQAVAFWCDPISGHATLYWYRQILGQGPELLVQFQDESVVDDSQLPKDRFSAERLKGVDSTLKIQPAELGDSAMYLCASSRDSYYGYTFGSGTRLTVV.